This T cell receptor (beta chain) was obtained from a study of identical twins. Whole-study results and caveats: Reduced insertions were recorded for abundant cord blood beta clonotypes, with no such pattern in memory repertoires. Analyses of zero insertions could be partly confounded by invariant MAIT and iNKT cells. Without tracking the same donors, conclusions rested on cross-sectional statistical analysis.

In its sample, this clonotype was seen a few times. Its antigen is not identified. Template switching added a universal primer binding site, and final cDNA carried unique molecular identifiers. From the 5' RACE reads, TCRdb called clonotypes with MiXCR, one entry per CDR3 protein. The data show a few hundred thousand distinct CDR3 sequences, 9.6% seen once. This same sample was also taken into another study, of yellow fever vaccine responses in identical twins.

Sequenced: PBMCs. The clonotype comes from a woman between 18 and 29 years old in good health.

The CDR3, as DNA: TGCAGTGCCTCGACTAGCGGGAGTCGGGGGACCCAGTACTTC. It translates to CSASTSGSRGTQYF. The V and J genes are TRBV20-1 and TRBJ2-5; 12 bases map to TRBD2. CDR1 and CDR2 (germline): DFQATT, SNEGSKA (reference sequence). V shed 6 bases, J shed 7 bases, and the junction held 9 bases outside the gene matches. The CDR3 loop spans 14 amino acids.